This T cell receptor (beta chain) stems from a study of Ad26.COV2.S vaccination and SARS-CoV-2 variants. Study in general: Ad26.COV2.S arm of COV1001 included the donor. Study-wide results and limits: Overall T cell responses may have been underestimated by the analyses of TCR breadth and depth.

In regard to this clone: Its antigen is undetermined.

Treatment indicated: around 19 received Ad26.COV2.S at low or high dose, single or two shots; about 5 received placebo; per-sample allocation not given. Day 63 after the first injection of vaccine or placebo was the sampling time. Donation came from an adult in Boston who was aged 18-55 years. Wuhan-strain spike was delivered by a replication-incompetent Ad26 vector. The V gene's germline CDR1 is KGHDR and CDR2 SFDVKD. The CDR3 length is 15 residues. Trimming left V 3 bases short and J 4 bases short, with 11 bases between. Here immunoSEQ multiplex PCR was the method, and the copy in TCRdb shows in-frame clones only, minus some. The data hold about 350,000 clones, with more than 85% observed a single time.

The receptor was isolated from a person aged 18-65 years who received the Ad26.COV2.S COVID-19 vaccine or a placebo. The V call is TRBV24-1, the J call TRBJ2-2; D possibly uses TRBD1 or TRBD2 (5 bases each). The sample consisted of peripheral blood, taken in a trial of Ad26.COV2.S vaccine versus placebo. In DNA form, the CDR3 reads TGTGCCACCAGTGATCCTCGGGACGGCACCGGGGAGCTGTTTTTT. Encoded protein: CATSDPRDGTGELFF.